This entry lists 29 T cell receptor beta chains sequenced from one sample in a study of shared clonotypes between healthy human individuals. Profiled with immunoSEQ multiplex PCR; TCRdb holds only in-frame clones, not every one. The sample holds 2 million to 3 million clones; more than 80% are singletons and the top ten take about 0.13%. Source material: naive CD4+ T cells sorted from blood. The subset here: CD45RA+ positively selected. The receptors shown here come from a man aged 18 to 29 in good health.

J is TRBJ2-7 and V is TRBV9, with 7 bases fitting TRBD1. CDR3 length: 15 residues. The germline V gene encodes CDR1 SGDLS and CDR2 YYNGEE. J was trimmed by 2 bases and V by 3 bases; bases with no gene match: 8. CDR3: CASSARGGATYEQYF. In DNA, the CDR3 is TGTGCCAGCAGCGCACGAGGGGGCGCAACCTACGAGCAGTACTTC.

As concerns this clone: Other DNA sequences in this sample translate to the same CDR3. The chain uses TRBV5-1 and TRBJ2-7; 9 bases match TRBD1. V was clipped by 5 bases and J by 2 bases; unmatched bases: 2. CDR3 length equals 13 residues. Germline values: CDR1 SGHRS, CDR2 YFSETQ. CDR3 in DNA: TGCGCCAGCAGTGGGACAGGGCCCTACGAGCAGTACTTC. It is translated as CASSGTGPYEQYF. Full variable domain (outside the CDR3, taken from reference TRBV5-1 and TRBJ2-7): KAGVTQTPRYLIKTRGQQVTLSCSPISGHRSVSWYQQTPGQGLQFLFEYFSETQRNKGNFPGRFSGRQFSNSRSEMNVSTLELGDSALYLCASSGTGPYEQYFGPGTRLTVT.

The rearrangement links TRBV5-5 to TRBJ2-7; possibly TRBD2 for D (6 bases). V lost 0 bases, J lost 3 bases, and 22 bases lay in between. CDR1 and CDR2 from the germline V gene are SGHKS and YYEKEE (reference sequence). This CDR3 comprises 18 residues. Written as DNA, the CDR3 is TGTGCCAGCAGCTTGGTGCGGGATACAAATCCCCGGGGCTACGAGCAGTACTTC. It specifies CASSLVRDTNPRGYEQYF.

The CDR3: CASSGGQGSGFYNSPLHF. The CDR3 nucleotides read TGTGCCAGCAGTGGGGGACAGGGGTCCGGATTTTATAATTCACCCCTCCACTTT. The chain joins TRBV2 to TRBJ1-6; 10 nucleotides align to TRBD1. The CDR3 contains 18 residues. The J segment lost 4 bases and the V segment lost 4 bases, leaving 10 bases of the junction unmatched. From germline, CDR1 is SNHLY and CDR2 FYNNEI.

The chain combines TRBV5-1 with TRBJ2-3; 9 nucleotides align to TRBD2. Germline lookup yields CDR1 SGHRS and CDR2 YFSETQ. With 4 bases clipped from V and 6 bases from J, the junction kept 9 bases outside the gene matches. This CDR3 is built from 15 residues. The CDR3 DNA reads TGCGCCAGCAGCCCGCGCGGGGGGGCGTCCGATACGCAGTATTTT. Translating it yields CASSPRGGASDTQYF.

The genes are TRBV6-1 and TRBJ2-5, with 8 bases aligning to TRBD1. Looked up from germline, CDR1 is MNHNS and CDR2 is SASEGT. After removal of 4 bases from V and 5 bases from J, the junction contained 12 bases not matched to a gene. CDR3 length: 16 residues. CDR3: CASSAGGWTGRETQYF. The CDR3 DNA follows: TGTGCCAGCAGTGCAGGGGGATGGACAGGGCGGGAGACCCAGTACTTC.

The chain is built from TRBV30 and TRBJ1-5; perhaps TRBD1 as D (6 bases). CDR3 length: 16 amino acids. V dropped 5 bases and J dropped 0 bases, with 17 bases sitting between them. The germline V gene encodes CDR1 GTSNPN and CDR2 SVGIG (reference sequence). CDR3 DNA: TGTGCCTGGGCACAGGGCGGGGGGTATAGCAATCAGCCCCAGCATTTT. This gives the protein CAWAQGGGYSNQPQHF.

The chain is built from TRBV2 and TRBJ2-1, with a tentative D call TRBD2 (6 bases). V lost 6 bases to trimming and J lost 6 bases, with 18 bases between them. CDR3 length: 15 amino acids. The germline V gene has CDR1 SNHLY and CDR2 FYNNEI. The CDR3 nucleotides read TGTGCCAGCAGAGCTGGACTACCAGCTCCCAATGAGCAGTTCTTC. Protein product: CASRAGLPAPNEQFF.

This chain joins TRBV12-2 and TRBJ2-2; TRBD1 is the table's D call, not checked against the DNA. TRBV12-2 is a recognized pseudogene. CDR3 length: 17 amino acids. CDR3 nucleotide sequence: TGTGCAAGTCGCTTACGTCGGACAGGGGTATGGACCGGGGAGCTGTTTTTT. Translating it yields CASRLRRTGVWTGELFF.

The rearrangement links TRBV5-4 to TRBJ2-1; the match to TRBD2 covers 13 bases. Unmatched junction bases numbered 3, after V lost 0 bases and J lost 9 bases. The CDR3 totals 15 residues. The germline V gene encodes CDR1 SGHNT and CDR2 YYREEE (reference sequence). The CDR3 reads CASSLELAGGVEQFF. The CDR3 DNA sequence: TGTGCCAGCAGCTTGGAACTAGCGGGAGGGGTTGAGCAGTTCTTC.

V and J are TRBV15 and TRBJ1-5; no clear D. Trimming stripped 3 bases from V and 6 bases from J, with 9 bases between. The CDR3 length is 13 residues. Germline assignment: CDR1 LNHNV and CDR2 YYDKDF (reference sequence). CDR3 DNA: TGTGCCACCAGCAGGGGGTATAGTCAGCCCCAGCATTTT. It codes for CATSRGYSQPQHF.

The CDR3 reads CASNLYAELFF. The CDR3 DNA follows: TGTGCCAGCAACCTCTACGCAGAGCTGTTTTTT. The chain employs TRBV6-5 and TRBJ2-2; D is ambiguous. The CDR3 sequence is 11 residues long. V lost 7 bases and J 11 bases, leaving 11 bases between the germline ends. Germline CDR1 is MNHEY and CDR2 is SVGAGI.

This chain links TRBV30 with TRBJ2-1; tentatively, D is TRBD2 (6 bases). Germline V lookup: CDR1 GTSNPN, CDR2 SVGIG (reference sequence). The V end was cut by 3 bases, the J end by 14 bases, with 14 bases between. CDR3 length: 11 amino acids. As DNA, the CDR3 is TGTGCCTGGAGCAAACGACTAGAGGAGTTCTTC. Protein product: CAWSKRLEEFF.

The chain employs TRBV9 and TRBJ1-2; tentative D call: TRBD1 (6 bases). V was shortened by 4 bases and J by 6 bases, with 10 bases between the two germline ends. CDR3 length equals 12 residues. CDR1 SGDLS and CDR2 YYNGEE come from the germline V gene. Written as DNA, the CDR3 is TGTGCCAGCAGCCAGGGGTTGGATGGCTACACCTTC. It is translated as CASSQGLDGYTF.

V is TRBV10-3 and J is TRBJ2-3, with D possibly matching TRBD2 (5 bases). The CDR3 is 13 residues long. CDR1 is ENHRY, CDR2 SYGVKD, per germline. The V gene lost 5 bases and the J gene lost 6 bases, with 12 bases spanning the gap. CDR3 sequence (DNA): TGTGCCATCAGTCAATCGGGGAAGGATACGCAGTATTTT. The encoded protein is CAISQSGKDTQYF.

The chain couples TRBV5-1 to TRBJ1-5, with 9 bases lining up with TRBD1. CDR3 length: 15 amino acids. The germline V gene has CDR1 SGHRS and CDR2 YFSETQ. J lost 5 bases, V lost 0 bases, and 3 bases had no gene match. The CDR3 DNA reads as TGCGCCAGCAGCTTGGGGACAGGGGCGCATCAGCCCCAGCATTTT. Translating gives CASSLGTGAHQPQHF.

As for this clone: The same CDR3 can be traced to other DNA sequences in this sample. This chain links TRBV5-1 with TRBJ2-7, with D perhaps TRBD1 (6 bases). Looked up from germline, CDR1 is SGHRS and CDR2 is YFSETQ. V was clipped by 1 base and J by 0 bases, with 11 bases between them. The CDR3 runs 15 residues. CDR3 nucleotide sequence: TGCGCCAGCAGCTTGCGAGGGGGAAGCTCCTACGAGCAGTACTTC. This translates into CASSLRGGSSYEQYF.

This chain uses TRBV28 with TRBJ2-6; D gene uncertain. CDR1 and CDR2 from the germline V gene are MDHEN and SYDVKM. The CDR3 has 17 residues. V was clipped by 2 bases and J by 2 bases, with 13 bases between them. This CDR3 reads CASSLAPLGAGANVLTF. The CDR3 region has the DNA TGTGCCAGCAGTTTAGCCCCCCTTGGTGCTGGGGCCAACGTCCTGACTTTC.

The V call is TRBV5-6, the J call TRBJ2-7, with D perhaps assigned TRBD1 or TRBD2 (5 bases each). The ends were cut back, 1 base at V and 0 bases at J, with 20 bases in the middle. Germline CDR1 is SGHDT and CDR2 is YYEEEE. The CDR3 length is 18 residues. Here the CDR3 DNA reads TGTGCCAGCAGCTTGATTGCAGGGCGGATCCGGGACTCCTACGAGCAGTACTTC. Protein sequence: CASSLIAGRIRDSYEQYF.

This sequence joins TRBV13 and TRBJ2-3; 12 bases line up with TRBD1. V dropped 3 bases and J dropped 8; count of bases not matched to a gene: 9. The CDR3 length is 16 residues. In germline, CDR1 is PRHDT, CDR2 FYEKMQ (reference sequence). For the CDR3, the DNA is TGTGCCAGCAGCTTCCCGGGACAGGGGGCCCCTGGTACGCAGTATTTT. Translating it yields CASSFPGQGAPGTQYF.

The chain carries TRBV27 and TRBJ1-5; no clear D gene. The CDR3 consists of 18 residues. Germline V CDR1 and CDR2: MNHEY, SMNVEV (reference sequence). V shed 0 bases and J shed 4 bases, with 19 bases lying between them. The CDR3 region has the DNA TGTGCCAGCAGTTTATCGTTCGGAGGCAGTACATGGAATCAGCCCCAGCATTTT. It translates to CASSLSFGGSTWNQPQHF.

The chain employs TRBV4-2 and TRBJ1-5; 11 bases align to TRBD1. Germline loops: CDR1 LGHNA, CDR2 YNFKEQ. V lost 1 base and J lost 0; bases outside the gene matches: 8. CDR3 length: 19 residues. The CDR3 loop is CASSQVGTGGAYSNQPQHF. DNA for the CDR3: TGTGCCAGCAGCCAAGTTGGGACAGGGGGGGCGTATAGCAATCAGCCCCAGCATTTT.

The chain is built from TRBV4-1 and TRBJ2-7; tentative D call: TRBD2 (5 bases). The CDR3 runs to 15 residues. Germline V lookup: CDR1 MGHRA, CDR2 YSYEKL. The V gene lost 0 bases and the J gene lost 7 bases, with 16 bases spanning the gap. The CDR3 here is CASSQEETAVREQYF. Here the CDR3 DNA reads TGCGCCAGCAGCCAAGAGGAAACAGCGGTTAGGGAGCAGTACTTC.

The J gene is TRBJ2-7, the V gene TRBV21-1; whether TRBD1, the table's D call, matches the DNA was not checked. TRBV21-1 is annotated as a pseudogene. The CDR3 has 18 residues. CDR3 loop: CASSPTSLPRDRDYEQYF. In nucleotides, the CDR3 is TGTGCCAGCAGCCCTACCTCCCTTCCGCGGGACAGGGACTACGAGCAGTACTTC.

The gene calls are TRBV29-1 and TRBJ2-7, with 7 bases identical to TRBD2. The CDR3 runs to 14 residues. Germline V gene sequence: CDR1 SQVTM, CDR2 ANQGSEA. V shed 7 bases and J 1 base; nucleotides not matched to a gene: 10. The chain's CDR3 is CSAAGEVGSYEQYF. Written as DNA, the CDR3 is TGCAGCGCCGCGGGGGAGGTGGGATCCTACGAGCAGTACTTC.

CDR3 protein: CASSLATEGVTQYF. DNA for the CDR3: TGTGCCAGCAGCTTAGCTACTGAAGGGGTGACCCAGTACTTC. The chain couples TRBV7-2 to TRBJ2-5; weak D call: TRBD1 (5 bases). Trimming cost V 0 bases and J 7 bases, with 12 bases left between them. This CDR3 is 14 amino acids long. Germline CDR1 SGHTA, CDR2 FQGNSA.

The CDR3 DNA reads as TGTGCCAGCTCACCACTCACTCAGGCGACAGCCTATAATTCACCCCTCCACTTT. Its protein is CASSPLTQATAYNSPLHF. V gene TRBV18 combines with J gene TRBJ1-6; tentative D call: TRBD1 (5 bases). The V end was cut by 1 base, the J end by 2 bases, with 15 bases between. The CDR3 runs 18 residues. In germline, CDR1 is KGHSH, CDR2 LQKENI.

The J gene is TRBJ2-2, the V gene TRBV2; the match to TRBD2 covers 13 bases. V was clipped by 7 bases and J by 4 bases; unmatched bases: 6. The CDR3 spans 16 residues. CDR1 is SNHLY and CDR2 is FYNNEI in the germline V gene. CDR3 loop: CASKGTSGESTGELFF. CDR3 coding DNA: TGTGCCAGCAAAGGGACTAGCGGGGAATCCACCGGGGAGCTGTTTTTT.

The chain joins TRBV6-1 to TRBJ2-3, with D perhaps matching TRBD1 (7 bases). Germline V gives CDR1 MNHNS, CDR2 SASEGT. This CDR3 spans 17 amino acids. V lost 4 bases and J lost 1, with 18 bases in between. The CDR3 here is CASSGQGGGQGTDTQYF. The CDR3, as DNA: TGTGCCAGCAGTGGGCAGGGGGGCGGGCAGGGCACAGATACGCAGTATTTT.